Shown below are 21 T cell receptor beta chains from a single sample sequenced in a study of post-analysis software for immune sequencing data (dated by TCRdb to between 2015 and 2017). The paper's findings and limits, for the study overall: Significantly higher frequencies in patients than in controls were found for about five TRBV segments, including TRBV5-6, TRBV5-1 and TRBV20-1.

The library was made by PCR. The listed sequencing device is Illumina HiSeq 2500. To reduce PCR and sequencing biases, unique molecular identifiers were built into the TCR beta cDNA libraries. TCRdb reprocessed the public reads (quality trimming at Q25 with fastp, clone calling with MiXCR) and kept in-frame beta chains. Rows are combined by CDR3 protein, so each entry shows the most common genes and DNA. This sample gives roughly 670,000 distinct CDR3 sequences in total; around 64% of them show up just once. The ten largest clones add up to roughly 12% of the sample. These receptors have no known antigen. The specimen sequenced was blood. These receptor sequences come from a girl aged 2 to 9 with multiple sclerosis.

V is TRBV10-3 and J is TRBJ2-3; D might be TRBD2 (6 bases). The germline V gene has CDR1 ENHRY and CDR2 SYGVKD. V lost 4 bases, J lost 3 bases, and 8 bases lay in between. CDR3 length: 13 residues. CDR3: CAISGLETDTQYF. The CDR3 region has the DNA TGTGCCATCAGTGGACTAGAAACAGATACGCAGTATTTT.

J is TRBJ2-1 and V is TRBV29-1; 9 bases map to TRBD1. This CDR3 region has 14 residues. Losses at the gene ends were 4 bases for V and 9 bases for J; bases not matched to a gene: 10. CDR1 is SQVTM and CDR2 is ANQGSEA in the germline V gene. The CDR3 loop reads CSVGGGGQGFEQFF. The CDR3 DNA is TGCAGCGTTGGGGGTGGGGGACAGGGTTTTGAGCAGTTCTTC.

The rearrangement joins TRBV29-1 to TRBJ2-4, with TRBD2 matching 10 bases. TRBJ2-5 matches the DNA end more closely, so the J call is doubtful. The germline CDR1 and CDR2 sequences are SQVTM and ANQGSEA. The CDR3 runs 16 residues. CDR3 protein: CSVDQRGGPYPETQYF. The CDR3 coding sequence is TGCAGCGTTGATCAGCGGGGGGGCCCCTACCCAGAGACCCAGTACTTC.

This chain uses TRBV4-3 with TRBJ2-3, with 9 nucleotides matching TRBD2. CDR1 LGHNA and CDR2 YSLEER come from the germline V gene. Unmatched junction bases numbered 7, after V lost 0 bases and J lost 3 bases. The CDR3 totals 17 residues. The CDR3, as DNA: TGCGCCAGCAGCCAAGATCCCGGGACTAGCCTTACAGATACGCAGTATTTT. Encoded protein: CASSQDPGTSLTDTQYF.

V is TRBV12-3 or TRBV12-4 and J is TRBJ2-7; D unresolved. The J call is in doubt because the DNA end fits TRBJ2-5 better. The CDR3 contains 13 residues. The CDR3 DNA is TGTGCCAGCAGCATTGTCCCCCGGGAGACCCAGTACTTC. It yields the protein CASSIVPRETQYF.

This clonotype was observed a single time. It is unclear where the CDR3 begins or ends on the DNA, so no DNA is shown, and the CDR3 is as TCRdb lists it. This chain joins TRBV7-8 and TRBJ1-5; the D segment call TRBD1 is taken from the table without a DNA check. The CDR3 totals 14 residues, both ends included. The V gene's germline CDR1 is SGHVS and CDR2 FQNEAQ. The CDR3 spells CASSFLEREQPQHF.

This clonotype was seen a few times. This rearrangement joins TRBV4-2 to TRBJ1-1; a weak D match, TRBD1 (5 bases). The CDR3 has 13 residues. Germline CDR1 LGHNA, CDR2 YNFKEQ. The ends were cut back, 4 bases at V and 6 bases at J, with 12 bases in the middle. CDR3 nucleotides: TGTGCCAGCAGCCGGATGCGGGGGGCTGAAGCTTTCTTT. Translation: CASSRMRGAEAFF.

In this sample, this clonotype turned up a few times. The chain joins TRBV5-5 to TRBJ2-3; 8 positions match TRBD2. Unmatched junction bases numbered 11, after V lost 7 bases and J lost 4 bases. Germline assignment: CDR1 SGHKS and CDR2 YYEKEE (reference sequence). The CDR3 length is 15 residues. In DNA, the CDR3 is TGTGCCAGCCAATCGGGACTAGTCTTTTCAGATACGCAGTATTTT. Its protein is CASQSGLVFSDTQYF. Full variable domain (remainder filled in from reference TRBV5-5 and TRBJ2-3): DAGVTQSPTHLIKTRGQQVTLRCSPISGHKSVSWYQQVLGQGPQFIFQYYEKEERGRGNFPDRFSARQFPNYSSELNVNALLLGDSALYLCASQSGLVFSDTQYFGPGTRLTVL.

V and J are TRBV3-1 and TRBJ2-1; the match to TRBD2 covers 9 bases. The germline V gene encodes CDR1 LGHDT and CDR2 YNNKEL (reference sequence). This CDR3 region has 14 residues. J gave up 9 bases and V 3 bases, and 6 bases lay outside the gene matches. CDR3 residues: CASSQMGLAGEQFF. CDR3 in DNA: TGTGCCAGCAGCCAGATGGGACTAGCTGGTGAGCAGTTCTTC.

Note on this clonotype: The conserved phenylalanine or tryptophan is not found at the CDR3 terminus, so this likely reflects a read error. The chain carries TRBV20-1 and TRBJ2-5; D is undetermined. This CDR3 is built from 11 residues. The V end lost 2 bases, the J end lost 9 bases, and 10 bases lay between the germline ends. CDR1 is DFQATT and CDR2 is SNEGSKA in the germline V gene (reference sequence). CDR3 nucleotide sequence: TGCAGTGCTAGATCTTCAGTGGCCCAGTACGTC. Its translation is CSARSSVAQYV.

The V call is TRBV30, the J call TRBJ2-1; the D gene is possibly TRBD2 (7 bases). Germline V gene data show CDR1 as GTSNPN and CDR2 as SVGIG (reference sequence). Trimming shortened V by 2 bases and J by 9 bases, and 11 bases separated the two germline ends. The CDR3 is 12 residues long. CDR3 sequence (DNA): TGTGCCTGGAGTTGGGGAGGGGGTGAGCAGTTCTTC. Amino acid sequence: CAWSWGGGEQFF.

The CDR3: CSAIRVGVGYTF. Written as DNA, the CDR3 is TGCAGTGCTATCAGGGTAGGCGTTGGCTACACCTTC. This chain connects TRBV20-1 to TRBJ1-2; maybe TRBD1 (5 bases). Looked up from germline, CDR1 is DFQATT and CDR2 is SNEGSKA (reference sequence). CDR3 size: 12 residues. The V and J ends lost 4 bases and 7 bases respectively, with 13 bases between them.

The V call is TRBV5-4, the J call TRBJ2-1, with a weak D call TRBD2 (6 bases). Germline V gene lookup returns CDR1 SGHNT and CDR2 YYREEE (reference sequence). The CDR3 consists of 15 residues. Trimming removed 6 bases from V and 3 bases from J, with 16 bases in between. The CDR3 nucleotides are TGTGCCAGCATCGAGGACGGGGGAGTCTACAATGAGCAGTTCTTC. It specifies CASIEDGGVYNEQFF.

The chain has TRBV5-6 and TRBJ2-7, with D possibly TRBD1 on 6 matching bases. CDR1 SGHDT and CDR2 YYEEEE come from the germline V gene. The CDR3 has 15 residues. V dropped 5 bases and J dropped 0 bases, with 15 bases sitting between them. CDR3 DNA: TGTGCCAGCAGTGACGGGACATTATTCTCCTACGAGCAGTACTTC. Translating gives CASSDGTLFSYEQYF.

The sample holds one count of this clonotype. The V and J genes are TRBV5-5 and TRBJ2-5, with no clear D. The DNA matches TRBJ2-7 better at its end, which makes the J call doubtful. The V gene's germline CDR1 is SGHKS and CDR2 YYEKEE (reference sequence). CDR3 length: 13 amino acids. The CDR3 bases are TGTGCCAGCAGCTTTCAGAAAGGCTGCGAGCAGTACTTC. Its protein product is CASSFQKGCEQYF.

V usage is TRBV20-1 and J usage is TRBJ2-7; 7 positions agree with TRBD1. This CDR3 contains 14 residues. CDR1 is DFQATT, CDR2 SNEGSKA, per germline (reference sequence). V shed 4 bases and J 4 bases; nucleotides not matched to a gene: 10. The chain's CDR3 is CSATRPGTAYEQYF. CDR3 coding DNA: TGCAGTGCTACCCGGCCCGGGACAGCGTACGAGCAGTACTTC.

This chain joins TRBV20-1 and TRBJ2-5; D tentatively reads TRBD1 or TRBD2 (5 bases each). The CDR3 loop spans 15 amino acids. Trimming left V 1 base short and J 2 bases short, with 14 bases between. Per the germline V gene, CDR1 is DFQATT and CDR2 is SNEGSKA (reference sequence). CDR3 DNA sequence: TGCAGTGCTAGAGGGACAAGGGACCCACAAGAGACCCAGTACTTC. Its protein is CSARGTRDPQETQYF.

The CDR3 loop reads CSVESGGGEQFF. The CDR3 DNA reads as TGCAGCGTTGAATCAGGGGGCGGTGAGCAGTTCTTC. The genes are TRBV29-1 and TRBJ2-1; TRBD1 agrees at 8 bases. Germline CDR1 is SQVTM and CDR2 is ANQGSEA. V gave up 2 bases and J gave up 9 bases; unmatched junction bases: 3. The CDR3 contains 12 residues.

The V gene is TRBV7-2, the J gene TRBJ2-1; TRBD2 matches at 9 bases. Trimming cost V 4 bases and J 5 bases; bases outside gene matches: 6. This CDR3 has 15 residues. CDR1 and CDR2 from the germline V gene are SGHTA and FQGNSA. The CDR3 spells CASSSSAGGHNEQFF. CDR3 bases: TGTGCCAGCAGCTCCTCAGCGGGGGGCCACAATGAGCAGTTCTTC.

The CDR3 nucleotides are TGTGCCAGCAGCCAAGGCCTAGCGGAAAACACCGGGGAGCTGTTTTTT. Translated, it gives CASSQGLAENTGELFF. The rearrangement joins TRBV14 to TRBJ2-2; 7 bases map to TRBD2. This CDR3 is 16 amino acids long. CDR1 SGHDN and CDR2 FVKESK come from the germline V gene. The ends lost 1 base at V and 2 bases at J; junction bases unmatched: 4.

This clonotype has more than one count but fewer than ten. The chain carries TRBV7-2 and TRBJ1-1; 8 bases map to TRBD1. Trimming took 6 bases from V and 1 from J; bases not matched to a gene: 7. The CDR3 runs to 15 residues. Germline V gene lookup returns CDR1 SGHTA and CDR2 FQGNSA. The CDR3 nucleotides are TGTGCCAGCAGGGCACCAGGGGGCGAGAACACTGAAGCTTTCTTT. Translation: CASRAPGGENTEAFF.